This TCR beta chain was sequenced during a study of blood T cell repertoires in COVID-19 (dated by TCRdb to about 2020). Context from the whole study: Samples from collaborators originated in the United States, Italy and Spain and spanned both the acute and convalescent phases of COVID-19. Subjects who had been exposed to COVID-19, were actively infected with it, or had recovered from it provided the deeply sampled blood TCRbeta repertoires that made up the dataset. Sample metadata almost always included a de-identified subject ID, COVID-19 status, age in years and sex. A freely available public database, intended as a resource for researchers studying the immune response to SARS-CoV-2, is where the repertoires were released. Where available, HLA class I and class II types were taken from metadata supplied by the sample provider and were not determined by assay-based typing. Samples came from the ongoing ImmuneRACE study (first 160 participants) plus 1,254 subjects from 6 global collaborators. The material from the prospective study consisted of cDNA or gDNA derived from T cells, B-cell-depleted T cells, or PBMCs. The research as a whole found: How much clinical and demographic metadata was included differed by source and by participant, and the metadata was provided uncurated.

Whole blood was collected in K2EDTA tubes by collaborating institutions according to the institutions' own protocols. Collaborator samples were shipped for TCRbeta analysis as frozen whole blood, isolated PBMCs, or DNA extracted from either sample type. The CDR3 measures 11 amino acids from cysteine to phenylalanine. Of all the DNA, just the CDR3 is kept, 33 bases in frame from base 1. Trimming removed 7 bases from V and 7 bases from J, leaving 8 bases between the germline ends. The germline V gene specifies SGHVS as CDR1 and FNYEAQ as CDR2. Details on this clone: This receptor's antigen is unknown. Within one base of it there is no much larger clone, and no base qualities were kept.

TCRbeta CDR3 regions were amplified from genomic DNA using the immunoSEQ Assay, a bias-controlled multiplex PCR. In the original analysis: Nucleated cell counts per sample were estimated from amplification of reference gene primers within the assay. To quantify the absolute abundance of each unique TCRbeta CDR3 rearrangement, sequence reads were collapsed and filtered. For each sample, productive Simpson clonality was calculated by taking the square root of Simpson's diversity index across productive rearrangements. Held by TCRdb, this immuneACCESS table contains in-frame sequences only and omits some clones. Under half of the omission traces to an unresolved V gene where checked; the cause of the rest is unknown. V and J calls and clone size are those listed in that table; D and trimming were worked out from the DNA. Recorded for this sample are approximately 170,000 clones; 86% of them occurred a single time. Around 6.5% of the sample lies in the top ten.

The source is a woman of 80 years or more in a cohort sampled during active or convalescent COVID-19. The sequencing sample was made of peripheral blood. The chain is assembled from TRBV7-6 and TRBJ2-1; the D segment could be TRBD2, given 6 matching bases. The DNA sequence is TGTGCCAGCACCGGGAGAAATGAGCAGTTCTTC. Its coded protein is CASTGRNEQFF. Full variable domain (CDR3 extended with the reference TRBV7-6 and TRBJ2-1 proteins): GAGVSQSPRYKVTKRGQDVALRCDPISGHVSLYWYRQALGQGPEFLTYFNYEAQQDKSGLPNDRFSAERPEGSISTLTIQRTEQRDSAMYRCASTGRNEQFFGPGTRLTVL.